Shown below are 27 T cell receptor beta chains from a single sample sequenced in a study of T cell responses to AZD1222 COVID-19 vaccine. The assay was immunoSEQ multiplex PCR, and TCRdb's table has in-frame clones only and misses some. This table has roughly 170,000 clones, 90% to 95% appearing once. Sample: peripheral blood, taken 28 days after the second AZD1222 dose. These receptors were taken from an adult who received the AZD1222 COVID-19 vaccine.

This chain joins TRBV27 and TRBJ1-2; D not certain. Germline V gene sequence: CDR1 MNHEY, CDR2 SMNVEV (reference sequence). Trimming stripped 2 bases from V and 8 bases from J, with 18 bases between. The length of the CDR3 is 15 residues. CDR3 residues: CASSLGVQTFEGYTF. CDR3 sequence (DNA): TGTGCCAGCAGTTTAGGAGTCCAGACCTTTGAAGGCTACACCTTC.

The chain is built from TRBV13 and TRBJ1-3; D unresolved. This CDR3 spans 16 amino acids. CDR1 and CDR2 (germline): PRHDT, FYEKMQ (reference sequence). The V gene lost 5 bases and the J gene lost 0 bases, with 14 bases spanning the gap. CDR3 residues: CASSTDGPSSGNTIYF. As DNA, the CDR3 is TGTGCCAGCAGCACGGACGGACCGAGCTCTGGAAACACCATATATTTT.

The J gene is TRBJ2-7, the V gene TRBV24-1; D unclear. The CDR3 runs 14 residues. Looked up from germline, CDR1 is KGHDR and CDR2 is SFDVKD. V was clipped by 4 bases and J by 2 bases, with 11 bases between them. The CDR3 nucleotides are TGTGCCACCAGTGAAGGCCGGTCTCCCTACGAGCAGTACTTC. It codes for CATSEGRSPYEQYF.

This chain joins TRBV28 and TRBJ2-7; 8 bases are shared with TRBD2. V was pared by 7 bases and J by 3 bases, with 11 bases of the junction left unmatched. Germline CDR1 and CDR2: MDHEN and SYDVKM. This CDR3 contains 15 residues. CDR3 residues: CASTPGATSGYEQYF. The CDR3 nucleotides are TGTGCCAGCACCCCAGGGGCCACTAGCGGCTACGAGCAGTACTTC.

This clone came up a few times. The chain is built from TRBV10-1 and TRBJ1-5; 8 nucleotides agree with TRBD1. From germline, CDR1 is WNHNN and CDR2 SYGVQD (reference sequence). The length of the CDR3 is 14 residues. The V gene end was trimmed by 6 bases and the J gene end by 7 bases; junction bases not matched to a gene: 8. CDR3 in amino acids: CASRLGQGGQPQHF. In DNA form, the CDR3 reads TGCGCCAGCAGACTTGGACAGGGTGGCCAGCCCCAGCATTTT.

This sequence joins TRBV21-1 and TRBJ2-2; the table's D call TRBD2 went unverified against the DNA. TRBV21-1 has pseudogene status. This CDR3 is built from 16 residues. DNA for the CDR3: TGTGCCAGCAGAAATCCGGGACTAGCGTTAAACGGGGAGCTGTTTTTT. Translating gives CASRNPGLALNGELFF.

J is TRBJ1-2 and V is TRBV30, with 11 nucleotides matching TRBD1. V lost 2 bases and J lost 8; bases outside the gene matches: 4. The CDR3 sequence is 13 residues long. Germline CDR1 is GTSNPN and CDR2 is SVGIG (reference sequence). CDR3 bases: TGTGCCTGGAGTTCGGGACAGGGGGAGGGCTACACCTTC. It translates to CAWSSGQGEGYTF.

The CDR3 nucleotides are TGCAGCGTTGCCCCCCTCATTGCGAACACTGAAGCTTTCTTT. This gives the protein CSVAPLIANTEAFF. The chain links TRBV29-1 to TRBJ1-1, with D uncertain. CDR1 SQVTM and CDR2 ANQGSEA come from the germline V gene. This CDR3 spans 14 amino acids. Trimming pared 4 bases from V and 1 base from J, leaving 13 bases between.

The J gene is TRBJ2-7, the V gene TRBV29-1; 8 positions match TRBD1. Per germline, CDR1 SQVTM and CDR2 ANQGSEA. This CDR3 is 14 amino acids long. The V segment lost 1 base and the J segment 2 bases; nucleotides outside the gene matches: 4. The CDR3 DNA follows: TGCAGCGTTGAAGTCCCGGACAGGGCCTACGAGCAGTACTTC. Translated, it gives CSVEVPDRAYEQYF.

This clone was found once. This chain links TRBV7-9 with TRBJ1-2; D gene unclear. The CDR3 length is 11 residues. Germline CDR1 reads SEHNR; CDR2 reads FQNEAQ (reference sequence). V was trimmed by 1 base and J by 5 bases, leaving 2 bases between them. CDR3 nucleotide sequence: TGTGCCAGCAGCTTAGTATATGGCTACACCTTC. This sequence encodes CASSLVYGYTF.

The chain uses TRBV7-2 and TRBJ2-7; D possibly corresponds to TRBD1 (6 bases). V lost 5 bases and J lost 1, with 9 bases in between. Germline lookup yields CDR1 SGHTA and CDR2 FQGNSA. This CDR3 region has 13 residues. The CDR3 bases are TGTGCCAGCAGCGGGACACGATCCTACGAGCAGTACTTC. This codes for CASSGTRSYEQYF.

The rearrangement uses TRBV7-8 and TRBJ1-2; D is unresolved. CDR3 length equals 13 residues. Trimming took off 1 base at V and 3 bases at J, with 6 bases between the two ends. In germline, CDR1 is SGHVS, CDR2 FQNEAQ. The DNA of the CDR3 is TGTGCCAGCAGCTTAGGTGGGGACTATGGCTACACCTTC. Translating it yields CASSLGGDYGYTF.

This clone was observed a single time. The chain has TRBV5-1 and TRBJ2-7; D might be TRBD1 (5 bases). CDR3 length: 15 amino acids. Trimming cost V 4 bases and J 4 bases, with 18 bases left between them. Germline CDR1 SGHRS, CDR2 YFSETQ. In nucleotides, the CDR3 is TGCGCCAGCAGCCCACAGACAGCGTTTTGGTACGAGCAGTACTTC. Residues: CASSPQTAFWYEQYF.

For this clone: At one of its ends the junction is not consistent with the germline gene, which may arise from a read error. The V gene is TRBV4-1, the J gene TRBJ2-7, with D perhaps TRBD1 (6 bases). The germline CDR1 and CDR2 sequences are MGHRA and YSYEKL. CDR3 length equals 15 residues. The CDR3 sequence is CASSQAGASSHEQYF. The CDR3 coding sequence is TGCGCCAGCAGCCAAGCAGGGGCCAGCTCCCACGAGCAGTACTTC.

This clone has a single count. This chain uses TRBV5-1 with TRBJ1-6, with a weak D call TRBD1 (6 bases). Germline loops: CDR1 SGHRS, CDR2 YFSETQ. Deletions cut 4 bases from V and 6 bases from J, with 17 bases between. The CDR3 totals 16 residues. The CDR3 region is CASSPVLLGANSPLHF. CDR3 in DNA: TGCGCCAGCAGCCCCGTATTGTTGGGGGCTAATTCACCCCTCCACTTT.

The gene calls are TRBV2 and TRBJ2-7; 9 bases are a match to TRBD2. V shed 6 bases and J 2 bases; nucleotides not matched to a gene: 8. This CDR3 region has 15 residues. The germline V gene encodes CDR1 SNHLY and CDR2 FYNNEI. CDR3 amino acids: CASRAGGPSPYEQYF. The CDR3 DNA sequence: TGTGCCAGCAGGGCGGGGGGGCCTTCCCCCTACGAGCAGTACTTC.

The gene calls are TRBV7-6 and TRBJ1-3; D not certain. CDR3 length: 16 residues. Germline CDR1 reads SGHVS; CDR2 reads FNYEAQ. Trimming removed 0 bases from V and 1 base from J, with 10 bases in between. DNA of the CDR3: TGTGCCAGCAGCTTAGCTGGTTCGGGTTCTGGAAACACCATATATTTT. Translation gives CASSLAGSGSGNTIYF.

This chain joins TRBV15 and TRBJ1-3; D unresolved. Per the germline V gene, CDR1 is LNHNV and CDR2 is YYDKDF (reference sequence). This CDR3 is 14 amino acids long. V was shortened by 1 base and J by 1 base, with 5 bases between the two germline ends. Here the CDR3 reads CATSRAASGNTIYF. CDR3 in DNA: TGTGCCACCAGCAGAGCTGCATCTGGAAACACCATATATTTT.

The CDR3 bases are TGTGCCAGCAGCGCTACAGGGGGGCCAGGGGGTCAGCCCCAGCATTTT. Residues: CASSATGGPGGQPQHF. This rearrangement joins TRBV9 to TRBJ1-5; TRBD1 matches at 8 bases. There are 16 residues in the CDR3. Unmatched junction bases numbered 11, after V lost 3 bases and J lost 6 bases. From germline, CDR1 is SGDLS and CDR2 YYNGEE.

The chain carries TRBV28 and TRBJ1-2; D uncertain. V lost 4 bases to trimming and J lost 0 bases, with 6 bases between them. This CDR3 is 13 amino acids long. CDR1 and CDR2 from the germline V gene are MDHEN and SYDVKM. CDR3 amino acids: CASSSGANYGYTF. DNA for the CDR3: TGTGCCAGCAGTTCGGGAGCTAACTATGGCTACACCTTC.

A word on this clone: Other nucleotide sequences from this sample produce the same CDR3. This rearrangement joins TRBV4-1 to TRBJ1-2; 9 bases line up with TRBD1. The germline V gene has CDR1 MGHRA and CDR2 YSYEKL. The CDR3 has 15 amino acids. The trim removed 0 bases at V and 7 bases at J, leaving 6 bases unmatched. The CDR3 sequence is CASSQDRDRVTGYTF. The DNA for the CDR3 is TGCGCCAGCAGCCAAGATCGGGACAGGGTTACTGGCTACACCTTC.

In nucleotides, the CDR3 is TGTGCCAGCAGCCCCGGGACAGGGGGTGGCTACACCTTC. Translating gives CASSPGTGGGYTF. The chain employs TRBV6-5 and TRBJ1-2; 11 positions agree with TRBD1. There are 13 residues in the CDR3. Trimming at V came to 6 bases and at J to 7 bases, leaving 4 bases not matched to a gene. CDR1 and CDR2 (germline): MNHEY, SVGAGI.

The chain uses TRBV14 and TRBJ1-3, with a weak D call TRBD1 (5 bases). The germline CDR1 and CDR2 sequences are SGHDN and FVKESK. Trimming removed 3 bases from V and 0 bases from J, with 12 bases in between. CDR3 length: 16 residues. This CDR3 is CASSHLQGFSGNTIYF. CDR3 nucleotides: TGTGCCAGCAGCCATCTGCAGGGATTCTCTGGAAACACCATATATTTT.

The chain couples TRBV12-3 or TRBV12-4 to TRBJ1-6; D remains ambiguous. The V and J ends lost 6 bases and 9 bases respectively, with 9 bases between them. This CDR3 has 12 amino acids. CDR3 loop: CASSLYRSPLHF. Here the CDR3 DNA reads TGTGCCAGCAGCCTCTACCGTTCACCCCTCCACTTT.

In nucleotides, the CDR3 is TGTGCCAGCAGGAAAGGGCCCTATTCCTATGGCTACACCTTC. Translated: CASRKGPYSYGYTF. The chain carries TRBV9 and TRBJ1-2; D is unresolved. This CDR3 has 14 residues. Germline loops: CDR1 SGDLS, CDR2 YYNGEE. V lost 5 bases and J lost 4, with 15 bases in between.

V usage is TRBV11-2 and J usage is TRBJ2-7, with D possibly called TRBD1 or TRBD2 (6 bases each). V was cut by 5 bases and J by 2 bases, with 16 bases left in between. Germline V gives CDR1 SGHAT, CDR2 FQNNGV. The CDR3 covers 15 residues. CDR3 protein: CASSARDKATYEQYF. CDR3 coding DNA: TGTGCCAGCAGCGCGCGGGACAAAGCTACCTACGAGCAGTACTTC.

This rearrangement joins TRBV11-3 to TRBJ2-5; D ambiguous. The germline V gene encodes CDR1 SGHNT and CDR2 YENEEA. The CDR3 totals 13 residues. Trimming left V 4 bases short and J 5 bases short, with 11 bases between. Written as DNA, the CDR3 is TGTGCCAGCAGCTCCGTGACCGGGGAGACCCAGTACTTC. It specifies CASSSVTGETQYF.